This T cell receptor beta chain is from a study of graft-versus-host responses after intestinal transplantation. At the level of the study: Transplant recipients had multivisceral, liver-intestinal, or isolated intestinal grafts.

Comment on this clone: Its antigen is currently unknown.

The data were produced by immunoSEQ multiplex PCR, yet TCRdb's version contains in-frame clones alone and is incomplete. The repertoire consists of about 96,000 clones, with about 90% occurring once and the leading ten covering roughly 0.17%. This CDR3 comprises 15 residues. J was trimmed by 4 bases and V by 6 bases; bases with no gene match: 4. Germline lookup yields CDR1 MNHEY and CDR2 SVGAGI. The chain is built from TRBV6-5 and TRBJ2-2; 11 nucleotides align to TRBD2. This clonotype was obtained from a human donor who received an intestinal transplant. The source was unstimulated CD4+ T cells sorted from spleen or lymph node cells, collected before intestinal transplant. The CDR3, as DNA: TGTGCCAGCAGCTACGGACTAGCGGGCACCGGGGAGCTGTTTTTT. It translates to CASSYGLAGTGELFF.